One and the same sample provided the 24 T cell receptor beta chains below, sequenced in a study of cytomegalovirus exposure and HLA in healthy donors. This PCR relied on a set of 60 Vbeta primers and 13 Jbeta primers. Using immunoSEQ multiplex PCR, the repertoire was profiled, and TCRdb retains in-frame clones only, with some absent. The sample holds approximately 130,000 clones; roughly 82% are singletons and the top ten take approximately 2.5%. Material for sequencing was PBMCs. The receptor source for this set is a man aged 50 to 60 in good health and CMV-seronegative.

V and J are TRBV19 and TRBJ2-1; TRBD2 matches 11 bases. CDR1 is LNHDA, CDR2 SQIVND, per germline (reference sequence). CDR3 size: 16 residues. With V trimmed by 3 bases and J by 0 bases, 1 base remained unmatched. CDR3: CASSISGGGSYNEQFF. In nucleotides, the CDR3 is TGTGCCAGTAGTATTAGCGGGGGGGGCTCCTACAATGAGCAGTTCTTC. Full variable domain (outside the CDR3, taken from reference TRBV19 and TRBJ2-1): DGGITQSPKYLFRKEGQNVTLSCEQNLNHDAMYWYRQDPGQGLRLIYYSQIVNDFQKGDIAEGYSVSREKKESFPLTVTSAQKNPTAFYLCASSISGGGSYNEQFFGPGTRLTVL.

V and J are TRBV28 and TRBJ2-7; 10 positions match TRBD1. From germline, CDR1 is MDHEN and CDR2 SYDVKM. CDR3 length: 16 residues. Losses at the gene ends were 6 bases for V and 5 bases for J; bases not matched to a gene: 13. The CDR3 nucleotides are TGTGCCAGCAGCTCCATACCCGGGACAGGGGTCGACGAGCAGTACTTC. Residues: CASSSIPGTGVDEQYF.

This chain joins TRBV19 and TRBJ1-5, with a possible D match to TRBD1 (5 bases). Per the germline V gene, CDR1 is LNHDA and CDR2 is SQIVND (reference sequence). Trimming left V 3 bases short and J 3 bases short, with 9 bases between. This CDR3 comprises 14 residues. The CDR3 loop is CASSIRDFNQPQHF. The CDR3 DNA reads as TGTGCCAGTAGTATTCGGGACTTCAATCAGCCCCAGCATTTT.

The chain is built from TRBV5-5 and TRBJ2-2; 9 nucleotides line up with TRBD2. The germline gives CDR1 SGHKS, CDR2 YYEKEE (reference sequence). CDR3 length equals 16 residues. J lost 6 bases, V lost 4 bases, and 10 bases had no gene match. The CDR3 loop is CASSAGTSLLAGELFF. In nucleotides, the CDR3 is TGTGCCAGCAGCGCCGGGACTAGCCTTTTGGCCGGGGAGCTGTTTTTT.

The V and J genes are TRBV6-5 and TRBJ1-6, with TRBD1 as a possible D gene (5 bases). The CDR3 has 14 amino acids. From germline, CDR1 is MNHEY and CDR2 SVGAGI. V was shortened by 5 bases and J by 8 bases, with 13 bases between the two germline ends. The CDR3 region is CASSLGLIYSPLHF. CDR3 DNA: TGTGCCAGCAGTCTGGGGCTAATCTATTCACCCCTCCACTTT.

The chain carries TRBV30 and TRBJ2-3, with 16 bases that match TRBD2. The CDR3 runs 19 residues. J gave up 4 bases and V 1 base, and 11 bases lay outside the gene matches. Germline CDR1 reads GTSNPN; CDR2 reads SVGIG (reference sequence). In DNA, the CDR3 is TGTGCCTGGAGTGCCACAGGGACTAGCGGGGGGGCCCGGGCAGATACGCAGTATTTT. Translation gives CAWSATGTSGGARADTQYF.

V and J are TRBV5-1 and TRBJ2-7; D may be TRBD1 (6 bases). CDR1 SGHRS and CDR2 YFSETQ come from the germline V gene. This CDR3 has 15 residues. The V gene lost 2 bases and the J gene lost 2 bases, with 14 bases spanning the gap. CDR3 sequence reads: CASSFGPTGTYEQYF. The DNA of the CDR3 is TGCGCCAGCAGCTTTGGGCCCACAGGGACCTACGAGCAGTACTTC.

The chain couples TRBV7-2 to TRBJ2-4, with a weak D call TRBD2 (6 bases). This CDR3 is built from 14 residues. The germline V and J ends were trimmed by 6 bases and 6 bases, with 15 bases remaining between them. Germline lookup yields CDR1 SGHTA and CDR2 FQGNSA. The CDR3 loop reads CASSPSGGRNIQYF. Written as DNA, the CDR3 is TGTGCCAGCAGTCCGTCAGGAGGGAGAAACATTCAGTACTTC.

The chain combines TRBV28 with TRBJ1-2; D is perhaps TRBD1 (5 bases). This CDR3 comprises 13 residues. Trimming left V 5 bases short and J 8 bases short, with 15 bases between. The germline V gene has CDR1 MDHEN and CDR2 SYDVKM. The CDR3 spells CASSPGADGGYTF. As DNA, the CDR3 is TGTGCCAGCAGTCCTGGGGCGGATGGGGGCTACACCTTC.

The V call is TRBV7-9, the J call TRBJ1-5; possible D gene TRBD1, 5 bases. V shed 3 bases and J shed 5 bases, with 11 bases lying between them. Germline CDR1 is SEHNR and CDR2 is FQNEAQ (reference sequence). CDR3 length: 14 residues. CDR3 nucleotides: TGTGCCAGCAGCTTGGGGCAGTGGTATCAGCCCCAGCATTTT. Encoded protein: CASSLGQWYQPQHF.

In this sample, this clone turned up a few times. Compared with germline, one end of the junction differs, possibly owing to a read error. V and J are TRBV6-5 and TRBJ2-3; possible D gene TRBD2, 6 bases. This CDR3 has 12 residues. CDR1 is MNHEY, CDR2 SVGAGI, per germline. CDR3 nucleotides: TGTGCCAGCAGTTACTACCGGGACTGGGAGCGTTTT. This translates into CASSYYRDWERF.

The V and J genes are TRBV27 and TRBJ2-1; TRBD1 matches at 7 bases. The V and J ends lost 5 bases and 9 bases, in that order; junction bases with no gene match: 7. Germline CDR1 and CDR2: MNHEY and SMNVEV (reference sequence). The CDR3 runs 13 residues. CDR3 in DNA: TGTGCCAGCAGTCCAGTCCCAGGGGGTGAGCAGTTCTTC. Protein product: CASSPVPGGEQFF.

The rearrangement joins TRBV11-2 to TRBJ2-7; TRBD1 matches 7 bases. Germline values: CDR1 SGHAT, CDR2 FQNNGV. J gave up 7 bases and V 4 bases, and 4 bases lay outside the gene matches. This CDR3 region has 12 residues. The DNA for the CDR3 is TGTGCCAGCAGCTCCGCCAGGGGGGAGCAGTACTTC. As protein: CASSSARGEQYF.

The chain carries TRBV10-3 and TRBJ2-1; 8 bases are a match to TRBD2. V shed 10 bases, J shed 0 bases, and the junction held 11 bases outside the gene matches. The CDR3 consists of 16 residues. From germline, CDR1 is ENHRY and CDR2 SYGVKD. CDR3 nucleotides: TGTGCCACGGGGGGCGGGGGGTCGAGCTCCTACAATGAGCAGTTCTTC. Protein sequence: CATGGGGSSSYNEQFF.

The chain uses TRBV19 and TRBJ1-1, with 8 bases matching TRBD1. CDR3 length: 15 residues. Germline lookup yields CDR1 LNHDA and CDR2 SQIVND (reference sequence). Losses at the gene ends were 5 bases for V and 2 bases for J; bases not matched to a gene: 7. The CDR3, as DNA: TGTGCCAGTAGTGCCGGGACAGGACTAAACACTGAAGCTTTCTTT. It encodes CASSAGTGLNTEAFF.

This sequence joins TRBV6-1 and TRBJ1-1, with 8 bases fitting TRBD1. Per germline, CDR1 MNHNS and CDR2 SASEGT. Losses at the gene ends were 2 bases for V and 4 bases for J; bases not matched to a gene: 12. The CDR3 contains 17 residues. The DNA of the CDR3 is TGTGCCAGCAGTGAACTCCAACAGGGGGAGGGCGGCACTGAAGCTTTCTTT. Encoded protein: CASSELQQGEGGTEAFF.

V is TRBV6-6 and J is TRBJ1-5; no definite D call. V lost 5 bases and J lost 7, with 18 bases in between. The CDR3 length is 15 residues. CDR1 is MNHNY, CDR2 SVGAGI, per germline (reference sequence). The CDR3 loop is CASSRLVPGGQPQHF. The CDR3 DNA reads TGTGCCAGCAGTCGGCTTGTACCAGGCGGGCAGCCCCAGCATTTT.

The genes are TRBV6-5 and TRBJ1-2; 8 bases fit TRBD1. CDR3 length equals 15 residues. J gave up 4 bases and V 4 bases, and 8 bases lay outside the gene matches. Germline CDR1 MNHEY, CDR2 SVGAGI. The CDR3 loop reads CASSLRAGGAYGYTF. CDR3 coding DNA: TGTGCCAGCAGTTTACGGGCAGGGGGCGCCTATGGCTACACCTTC.

The chain employs TRBV9 and TRBJ1-5; D is uncertain. The V end lost 7 bases, the J end lost 0 bases, and 11 bases lay between the germline ends. This CDR3 has 14 amino acids. Per germline, CDR1 SGDLS and CDR2 YYNGEE. For the CDR3, the DNA is TGTGCCAGCGGTGGAGTTCATAGCAATCAGCCCCAGCATTTT. Translation: CASGGVHSNQPQHF.

The chain recombines TRBV7-9 with TRBJ2-1; D ambiguous. CDR1 SEHNR and CDR2 FQNEAQ come from the germline V gene (reference sequence). V was cut by 8 bases and J by 0 bases, with 8 bases left in between. The CDR3 is made up of 13 amino acids. The CDR3: CASHPVSYNEQFF. The CDR3 region has the DNA TGTGCCAGCCACCCGGTCTCCTACAATGAGCAGTTCTTC.

The J gene is TRBJ2-6, the V gene TRBV7-2; no definite D call. V dropped 5 bases and J dropped 0 bases, with 11 bases sitting between them. Germline-derived CDR1 and CDR2 are SGHTA and FQGNSA. This CDR3 is built from 16 residues. In nucleotides, the CDR3 is TGTGCCAGCAGCCTGGGCCATAACTCTGGGGCCAACGTCCTGACTTTC. As protein: CASSLGHNSGANVLTF.

This clone was found once. The chain is built from TRBV11-2 and TRBJ1-2; the match to TRBD1 covers 8 bases. V dropped 5 bases and J dropped 5; count of bases not matched to a gene: 7. The germline gives CDR1 SGHAT, CDR2 FQNNGV. The CDR3 spans 14 residues. CDR3: CASSALTGAYGYTF. The DNA of the CDR3 is TGTGCCAGCAGCGCCTTGACAGGGGCATATGGCTACACCTTC.

About this clone itself: A junction boundary mismatches the germline segment, possibly from a read error. V usage is TRBV7-7 and J usage is TRBJ2-2; 7 bases match TRBD1. The germline V gene has CDR1 SSHAT and CDR2 FNYEAQ (reference sequence). The CDR3 runs 15 residues. DNA of the CDR3: TGTGCTAGCAGCTCCGACAGGGCGAACACCGGGGAGCTGTTTTTT. It is translated as CASSSDRANTGELFF.

This sequence joins TRBV19 and TRBJ2-3; D call uncertain. The CDR3 runs to 13 residues. The ends were cut back, 2 bases at V and 2 bases at J, with 5 bases in the middle. Germline values: CDR1 LNHDA, CDR2 SQIVND (reference sequence). The chain's CDR3 is CASSIRVTDTQYF. CDR3 sequence (DNA): TGTGCCAGTAGTATACGGGTCACAGATACGCAGTATTTT.